The 30 T cell receptor beta chains below were found in one sample sequenced in a study of early T cells in non-severe SARS-CoV-2 infection. Each CDR3 protein is one row after TCRdb ran MiXCR on the 5' RACE reads. Counted here are roughly 71,000 distinct CDR3 sequences, under 15% occurring once; the ten biggest clones make up 5.2%. Sequencing was done on a sample of whole blood. These receptors came from an adult who was a healthcare worker with PCR-confirmed SARS-CoV-2 infection or an uninfected control (not recorded which).

The table lists this clonotype with a count of one. The chain combines TRBV9 with TRBJ2-3; D call uncertain. The CDR3 is made up of 12 amino acids. Per the germline V gene, CDR1 is SGDLS and CDR2 is YYNGEE. The ends were cut back, 1 base at V and 2 bases at J, with 2 bases in the middle. The CDR3 region has the DNA TGTGCCAGCAGCGTACTCACAGATACGCAGTATTTT. Its translation: CASSVLTDTQYF. Combining the CDR3 with reference TRBV9 and TRBJ2-3 gives the whole variable domain DSGVTQTPKHLITATGQRVTLRCSPRSGDLSVYWYQQSLDQGLQFLIQYYNGEERAKGNILERFSAQQFPDLHSELNLSSLELGDSALYFCASSVLTDTQYFGPGTRLTVL.

In this sample, this clonotype turned up a few times. This chain connects TRBV6-1 to TRBJ2-5; D gene ambiguous. Deletions cut 2 bases from V and 4 bases from J, with 8 bases between. This CDR3 region has 13 residues. Germline loops: CDR1 MNHNS, CDR2 SASEGT. CDR3 loop: CASSERVGETQYF. The CDR3 DNA sequence: TGTGCCAGCAGTGAACGGGTAGGAGAGACCCAGTACTTC.

The sample holds many counts of this clonotype. V and J are TRBV7-8 and TRBJ2-7; D ambiguous. The germline V gene has CDR1 SGHVS and CDR2 FQNEAQ. CDR3 length equals 13 residues. V lost 1 base and J 0 bases, leaving 4 bases between the germline ends. The CDR3 loop reads CASSLVSSYEQYF. CDR3 bases: TGTGCCAGCAGCTTAGTGAGCTCCTACGAGCAGTACTTC.

There are a few counts of this clonotype. The CDR3 region has the DNA TGTGCCAGCAGCTTAGCTGTCGGATCGACAGGGATCTACGAGCAGTACTTC. As protein: CASSLAVGSTGIYEQYF. The gene calls are TRBV13 and TRBJ2-7; TRBD1 agrees at 7 bases. The germline V gene has CDR1 PRHDT and CDR2 FYEKMQ (reference sequence). The length of the CDR3 is 17 residues. Trimming removed 1 base from V and 3 bases from J; junction bases left unmatched: 12. The complete variable domain, with remaining parts taken from reference TRBV13 and TRBJ2-7, reads AAGVIQSPRHLIKEKRETATLKCYPIPRHDTVYWYQQGPGQDPQFLISFYEKMQSDKGSIPDRFSAQQFSDYHSELNMSSLELGDSALYFCASSLAVGSTGIYEQYFGPGTRLTVT.

This clonotype was detected many times. V gene TRBV7-9 combines with J gene TRBJ1-2, with a possible D match to TRBD1 (5 bases). Germline V gene lookup returns CDR1 SEHNR and CDR2 FQNEAQ (reference sequence). Trimming cost V 4 bases and J 5 bases, with 11 bases left between them. This CDR3 is 13 amino acids long. The CDR3 bases are TGTGCCAGCAGCTCGGACACCGAATATGGCTACACCTTC. It codes for CASSSDTEYGYTF.

The CDR3 spells CASSPGLSSYNEQFF. The CDR3 nucleotides read TGTGCCAGCAGTCCGGGACTCAGCTCCTACAATGAGCAGTTCTTC. V is TRBV11-2 and J is TRBJ2-1; tentative D call: TRBD2 (6 bases). Trimming took off 6 bases at V and 0 bases at J, with 12 bases between the two ends. Germline V CDR1 and CDR2: SGHAT, FQNNGV. The CDR3 has 15 amino acids.

In its sample, this clonotype was seen many times. The chain has TRBV3-1 and TRBJ2-3; unclear D gene. Deletions cut 4 bases from V and 10 bases from J, with 12 bases between. The CDR3 runs to 12 residues. CDR1 is LGHDT and CDR2 is YNNKEL in the germline V gene (reference sequence). The CDR3 region is CASSPRVGSQYF. The CDR3 DNA reads as TGTGCCAGCAGCCCCCGAGTCGGTTCGCAGTATTTT.

The CDR3 nucleotides are TGTGCCAGCAGGTCCGGGGGCTACGAGCAGTACTTC. Translated, it gives CASRSGGYEQYF. The rearrangement links TRBV2 to TRBJ2-7; tentatively, D is TRBD2 (6 bases). The CDR3 loop spans 12 amino acids. Trimming took 6 bases from V and 3 from J, leaving 9 bases between them. Germline assignment: CDR1 SNHLY and CDR2 FYNNEI.

This clonotype was detected only a few times. This rearrangement joins TRBV4-1 to TRBJ2-2; TRBD2 agrees at 7 bases. Trimming cost V 1 base and J 8 bases; bases outside gene matches: 7. The germline CDR1 and CDR2 sequences are MGHRA and YSYEKL. The CDR3 is made up of 15 amino acids. CDR3 protein: CASSQGGRADGELFF. The CDR3 nucleotides are TGCGCCAGCAGCCAAGGAGGGAGGGCCGATGGGGAGCTGTTTTTT.

This clonotype was seen a handful of times. The V gene is TRBV3-1, the J gene TRBJ1-2, with 7 bases fitting TRBD1. There are 18 residues in the CDR3. The germline CDR1 and CDR2 sequences are LGHDT and YNNKEL (reference sequence). The junction had 12 bases not matched to a gene; V was cut back by 1 base and J by 1 base. The DNA of the CDR3 is TGTGCCAGCAGCCAAGGTCGGTGGACAGGCGAACATAACTATGGCTACACCTTC. This gives the protein CASSQGRWTGEHNYGYTF.

This chain connects TRBV7-2 to TRBJ1-1; possible D gene TRBD1, 6 bases. The CDR3 sequence is 12 residues long. Germline V gene data show CDR1 as SGHTA and CDR2 as FQGNSA. Between the trimmed V and J ends, which lost 6 bases and 10 bases, there was a span of 15 bases. For the CDR3, the DNA is TGTGCCAGCAGTCTAGGGGGGTTGAGAGCTTTCTTT. Protein: CASSLGGLRAFF.

This clonotype occurred a few times. CDR3 DNA: TGTGCCAGCAGTTACTCGTACGGGAAGGACACTGAAGCTTTCTTT. Protein: CASSYSYGKDTEAFF. The V and J genes are TRBV6-2 or TRBV6-3 and TRBJ1-1; D remains ambiguous. The V end was cut by 0 bases, the J end by 3 bases, with 11 bases between. From germline, CDR1 is MNHEY and CDR2 SVGEGT. This CDR3 spans 15 amino acids.

This clonotype was detected many times. This chain's CDR3 is CAISNRGRDSPEAFF. CDR3 coding DNA: TGTGCCATCAGCAATCGGGGACGAGATTCACCTGAAGCTTTCTTT. V is TRBV10-3 and J is TRBJ1-1; TRBD1 is a possible D gene (5 bases). The germline V and J ends were trimmed by 6 bases and 6 bases, with 20 bases remaining between them. The length of the CDR3 is 15 residues. Germline CDR1 ENHRY, CDR2 SYGVKD.

This clonotype turned up a few times. This sequence joins TRBV14 and TRBJ2-1, with 14 bases fitting TRBD2. Germline CDR1 reads SGHDN; CDR2 reads FVKESK. The trim removed 0 bases at V and 1 base at J, leaving 8 bases unmatched. The CDR3 is 20 amino acids. The CDR3, as DNA: TGTGCCAGCAGCCAAGAGACTAGCGGGAGGGGATTTCATTCCTACAATGAGCAGTTCTTC. Residues: CASSQETSGRGFHSYNEQFF.

This clonotype was counted between two and nine times. The chain recombines TRBV29-1 with TRBJ2-7, with TRBD1 as a possible D gene (6 bases). V lost 1 base and J lost 6, with 10 bases in between. Germline V gene lookup returns CDR1 SQVTM and CDR2 ANQGSEA. The CDR3 covers 12 residues. The CDR3 loop reads CSVEARGSEQYF. CDR3 DNA sequence: TGCAGCGTTGAAGCGAGGGGGAGCGAGCAGTACTTC.

This clonotype appeared many times. The chain links TRBV13 to TRBJ2-1; possibly TRBD1 or TRBD2 for D (5 bases each). This CDR3 has 15 amino acids. Germline V CDR1 and CDR2: PRHDT, FYEKMQ (reference sequence). V dropped 1 base and J dropped 4 bases, with 11 bases sitting between them. The CDR3 region has the DNA TGTGCCAGCAGCTTAGCCGGGACCATTTACAATGAGCAGTTCTTC. Encoded protein: CASSLAGTIYNEQFF.

This clonotype has ten or more counts. The DNA for the CDR3 is TGTGCCACCCTACAGGGGGCTTACACCGGGGAGCTGTTTTTT. Encoded protein: CATLQGAYTGELFF. The chain combines TRBV27 with TRBJ2-2, with 9 bases that match TRBD1. The CDR3 runs to 14 residues. Germline V gene data show CDR1 as MNHEY and CDR2 as SMNVEV (reference sequence). Unmatched junction bases numbered 6, after V lost 10 bases and J lost 3 bases.

This clonotype was found many times. This chain joins TRBV5-6 and TRBJ1-1; 9 bases line up with TRBD1. Trimming took 4 bases from V and 0 from J; bases not matched to a gene: 7. CDR1 and CDR2 from the germline V gene are SGHDT and YYEEEE. The CDR3 totals 16 residues. CDR3 sequence reads: CASSPSHRGLNTEAFF. The CDR3 region has the DNA TGTGCCAGCAGCCCCTCACACAGGGGGCTGAACACTGAAGCTTTCTTT. The full variable domain, in which reference TRBV5-6 and TRBJ1-1 provide the parts outside the CDR3, is DAGVTQSPTHLIKTRGQQVTLRCSPKSGHDTVSWYQQALGQGPQFIFQYYEEEERQRGNFPDRFSGHQFPNYSSELNVNALLLGDSALYLCASSPSHRGLNTEAFFGQGTRLTVV.

In this sample, this clonotype turned up many times. The chain carries TRBV6-5 and TRBJ2-1; 13 bases are shared with TRBD2. The CDR3 contains 16 residues. V trimming: 4 bases; J trimming: 12 bases; junction bases outside the gene matches: 12. Germline CDR1 is MNHEY and CDR2 is SVGAGI. CDR3: CASSSPWTSGSFRQFF. CDR3 nucleotides: TGTGCCAGCAGTTCCCCATGGACTAGCGGGAGTTTTAGGCAGTTCTTC.

The V gene is TRBV5-1, the J gene TRBJ1-6, with D possibly matching TRBD1 (5 bases). Trimming removed 0 bases from V and 1 base from J, with 11 bases in between. Looked up from germline, CDR1 is SGHRS and CDR2 is YFSETQ. The CDR3 spans 17 residues. The CDR3 sequence is CASSLVSGESYNSPLHF. The CDR3 nucleotides read TGCGCCAGCAGCTTGGTATCGGGGGAATCCTATAATTCACCCCTCCACTTT.

As regards this clonotype: Being one base from a much bigger clone, this may be a read error. This chain links TRBV20-1 with TRBJ2-1; TRBD2 agrees at 10 bases. Germline values: CDR1 DFQATT, CDR2 SNEGSKA (reference sequence). After removal of 3 bases from V and 2 bases from J, the junction contained 16 bases not matched to a gene. This CDR3 spans 19 amino acids. CDR3 DNA: TGCAGTGCTAGGAACCCGGGACTAGCGAGGAAAGGCCCCTACAATGAGCAGTTCTTC. Residues: CSARNPGLARKGPYNEQFF.

The sample holds many counts of this clonotype. The chain couples TRBV3-1 to TRBJ2-1, with D perhaps being TRBD1 or TRBD2 (5 bases each). V was trimmed by 5 bases and J by 1 base, leaving 15 bases between them. Germline CDR1 reads LGHDT; CDR2 reads YNNKEL (reference sequence). The CDR3 is 16 residues long. The DNA for the CDR3 is TGTGCCAGCAGCTCACTGGGGGTAGGGTCCTACAATGAGCAGTTCTTC. Its protein product is CASSSLGVGSYNEQFF.

This chain joins TRBV10-1 and TRBJ1-4; D is uncertain. The CDR3 has 13 residues. V lost 10 bases to trimming and J lost 7 bases, with 16 bases between them. Germline V gene sequence: CDR1 WNHNN, CDR2 SYGVQD (reference sequence). CDR3 sequence: CATNRAFLEKLFF. The CDR3, as DNA: TGCGCCACCAACCGCGCGTTTCTTGAAAAACTGTTTTTT.

The rearrangement links TRBV10-3 to TRBJ2-2; 9 bases line up with TRBD1. The CDR3 has 16 amino acids. The V and J ends lost 6 bases and 3 bases, in that order; junction bases with no gene match: 8. CDR1 and CDR2 (germline): ENHRY, SYGVKD. The CDR3 reads CAISTGQGIYTGELFF. The CDR3, as DNA: TGTGCCATCAGCACAGGACAGGGGATTTACACCGGGGAGCTGTTTTTT.

The V gene is TRBV6-5, the J gene TRBJ2-3; 7 bases match TRBD1. The CDR3 length is 14 residues. With 10 bases clipped from V and 1 base from J, the junction kept 8 bases outside the gene matches. CDR1 and CDR2 from the germline V gene are MNHEY and SVGAGI. The DNA of the CDR3 is TGTGCCACCCTCACGAGGGGGCGCACAGATACGCAGTATTTT. Translation gives CATLTRGRTDTQYF.

The gene calls are TRBV5-1 and TRBJ2-7; D may match TRBD1 or TRBD2 (5 bases each). Germline V gives CDR1 SGHRS, CDR2 YFSETQ. The CDR3 spans 15 residues. Between the trimmed V and J ends, which lost 1 base and 2 bases, there was a span of 13 bases. The CDR3 sequence is CASSLYRDGAYEQYF. As DNA, the CDR3 is TGCGCCAGCAGCTTGTACCGGGACGGAGCCTACGAGCAGTACTTC.

This clonotype is medium-sized in the sample. The CDR3, as DNA: TGTGCCTGGAGTGTAGGTGGCGGATTCTCTGGAAACACCATATATTTT. Its protein product is CAWSVGGGFSGNTIYF. J is TRBJ1-3 and V is TRBV30, with D unclear. Trimming removed 0 bases at V and 0 bases at J, with 12 bases between. The CDR3 sequence is 16 residues long. CDR1 and CDR2 from the germline V gene are GTSNPN and SVGIG (reference sequence).

This clonotype has only a few counts. The chain has TRBV7-2 and TRBJ2-1; a possible D gene is TRBD2 (6 bases). This CDR3 has 11 amino acids. V was clipped by 1 base and J by 12 bases, with 7 bases between them. Looked up from germline, CDR1 is SGHTA and CDR2 is FQGNSA. CDR3 region: CASSLGAGQFF. The CDR3 nucleotides read TGTGCCAGCAGCTTAGGAGCGGGGCAGTTCTTC.

This clonotype was picked up a small number of times. J is TRBJ1-4 and V is TRBV6-6; D not resolved. This CDR3 spans 15 amino acids. Per germline, CDR1 MNHNY and CDR2 SVGAGI (reference sequence). V lost 0 bases and J lost 4, with 9 bases in between. CDR3 loop: CASSYSPQINEKLFF. In DNA, the CDR3 is TGTGCCAGCAGTTACTCCCCACAGATTAATGAAAAACTGTTTTTT.

This clonotype occurred many times. The rearrangement joins TRBV2 to TRBJ1-5; unclear D gene. The V end lost 2 bases, the J end lost 4 bases, and 12 bases lay between the germline ends. Germline V gene sequence: CDR1 SNHLY, CDR2 FYNNEI. CDR3 length: 15 amino acids. DNA for the CDR3: TGTGCCAGCAGTGAAATTCCGCTGGGTAATCAGCCCCAGCATTTT. The encoded protein is CASSEIPLGNQPQHF.